These 22 T cell receptor beta chains came from one sample sequenced in a study of response to subunit inactivated influenza vaccine. Each CDR3 protein is one row after TCRdb ran MiXCR on the RT-PCR reads. The sample lists 700,000 to 800,000 distinct CDR3 sequences; roughly 20% were seen once. Sequencing was performed on PBMCs from blood, taken around 5 days after vaccination. These TCRs come from a man aged 45-65 years who received an inactivated influenza vaccine.

This clonotype was found a few times. The chain links TRBV13 to TRBJ2-1, with 14 bases that match TRBD2. Trimming cost V 4 bases and J 9 bases; bases outside gene matches: 2. Germline CDR1 and CDR2: PRHDT and FYEKMQ (reference sequence). This CDR3 has 14 amino acids. The CDR3 region has the DNA TGTGCCAGCAGCTCGACTAGCGGGAGGGGTGAGCAGTTCTTC. As protein: CASSSTSGRGEQFF.

The J gene is TRBJ2-5, the V gene TRBV7-9, with D maybe TRBD2 (6 bases). The CDR3 has 14 residues. Germline V gene lookup returns CDR1 SEHNR and CDR2 FQNEAQ (reference sequence). Trimming shortened V by 4 bases and J by 4 bases, and 13 bases separated the two germline ends. CDR3 sequence reads: CASSYAGGGETQYF. The CDR3 DNA follows: TGTGCCAGCAGCTACGCCGGGGGTGGAGAGACCCAGTACTTC.

This clonotype was detected many times. The chain employs TRBV7-6 and TRBJ2-7; the match to TRBD1 covers 9 bases. Trimming at V came to 1 base and at J to 3 bases, leaving 4 bases not matched to a gene. The CDR3 is made up of 15 amino acids. Germline CDR1 and CDR2: SGHVS and FNYEAQ. DNA of the CDR3: TGTGCCAGCAGCTTAGTTGGACAGGGGAACTACGAGCAGTACTTC. This codes for CASSLVGQGNYEQYF.

The genes are TRBV7-2 and TRBJ2-5; 7 bases map to TRBD1. In germline, CDR1 is SGHTA, CDR2 FQGNSA. The CDR3 is made up of 15 amino acids. The ends lost 4 bases at V and 5 bases at J; junction bases unmatched: 10. The DNA of the CDR3 is TGTGCCAGCAGCTACCGCGACGGGACAGTCGAGACCCAGTACTTC. Protein: CASSYRDGTVETQYF.

V usage is TRBV29-1 and J usage is TRBJ2-4, with D perhaps matching TRBD2 (5 bases). There are 16 residues in the CDR3. The V gene lost 5 bases and the J gene lost 3 bases, with 20 bases spanning the gap. Germline loops: CDR1 SQVTM, CDR2 ANQGSEA. The CDR3 region has the DNA TGCAGCGTTACGAATTTTTTGAGGGATGGCAAAAACATTCAGTACTTC. This codes for CSVTNFLRDGKNIQYF.

The chain carries TRBV5-4 and TRBJ2-7, with D uncertain. The V gene lost 0 bases and the J gene lost 3 bases, with 7 bases spanning the gap. The CDR3 totals 13 residues. The germline gives CDR1 SGHNT, CDR2 YYREEE (reference sequence). The CDR3 here is CASSLVGYYEQYF. The DNA of the CDR3 is TGTGCCAGCAGCTTGGTGGGTTACTACGAGCAGTACTTC.

A few counts support this clonotype. V and J are TRBV7-2 and TRBJ2-1; 7 bases are a match to TRBD1. The germline V gene encodes CDR1 SGHTA and CDR2 FQGNSA. The CDR3 is 12 amino acids. The J segment lost 14 bases and the V segment lost 5 bases, leaving 9 bases of the junction unmatched. In DNA, the CDR3 is TGTGCCAGCAGCGTAATTACAGGGGAAAAGTTCTTC. It encodes CASSVITGEKFF. The complete variable domain, with remaining parts taken from reference TRBV7-2 and TRBJ2-1, reads GAGVSQSPSNKVTEKGKDVELRCDPISGHTALYWYRQSLGQGLEFLIYFQGNSAPDKSGLPSDRFSAERTGGSVSTLTIQRTQQEDSAVYLCASSVITGEKFFGPGTRLTVL.

This clonotype came up a few times. The CDR3 spells CASRGTSGANDEQFF. The CDR3, as DNA: TGTGCCAGCAGGGGGACTAGCGGAGCAAACGATGAGCAGTTCTTC. This sequence joins TRBV2 and TRBJ2-1; 11 bases line up with TRBD2. Losses at the gene ends were 6 bases for V and 8 bases for J; bases not matched to a gene: 9. Germline V CDR1 and CDR2: SNHLY, FYNNEI. The CDR3 extends over 15 amino acids.

This clonotype came up a few times. V usage is TRBV4-1 and J usage is TRBJ2-3; 10 nucleotides agree with TRBD2. Looked up from germline, CDR1 is MGHRA and CDR2 is YSYEKL. Trimming at V came to 3 bases and at J to 0 bases, leaving 9 bases not matched to a gene. This CDR3 has 18 residues. CDR3 DNA sequence: TGCGCCAGCAGCCATATTAGCGGGGGGATACCTAGCACAGATACGCAGTATTTT. Residues: CASSHISGGIPSTDTQYF.

The chain links TRBV20-1 to TRBJ1-1; D remains unclear. The CDR3 has 14 amino acids. CDR1 and CDR2 from the germline V gene are DFQATT and SNEGSKA (reference sequence). V was shortened by 2 bases and J by 4 bases, with 14 bases between the two germline ends. The CDR3 sequence: CSARLTSGSTEAFF. In nucleotides, the CDR3 is TGCAGTGCTAGACTTACGAGCGGGTCCACTGAAGCTTTCTTT.

The V and J genes are TRBV13 and TRBJ2-7; perhaps TRBD1 as D (6 bases). The V gene's germline CDR1 is PRHDT and CDR2 FYEKMQ (reference sequence). This CDR3 is built from 14 residues. V lost 4 bases and J 5 bases, leaving 15 bases between the germline ends. CDR3 in amino acids: CASSWPGRGHEQYF. CDR3 DNA sequence: TGTGCCAGCAGCTGGCCCGGCAGGGGCCACGAGCAGTACTTC.

There are a few counts of this clonotype. DNA for the CDR3: TGCAGTGCTAGAGTTTCTAGCGGATACTCCAATGAGCAGTTCTTC. It is translated as CSARVSSGYSNEQFF. The gene calls are TRBV20-1 and TRBJ2-1; 7 positions agree with TRBD2. Trimming removed 1 base from V and 6 bases from J; junction bases left unmatched: 9. Germline loops: CDR1 DFQATT, CDR2 SNEGSKA (reference sequence). The CDR3 contains 15 residues.

In its sample, this clonotype was seen a few times. This chain links TRBV20-1 with TRBJ2-2; D not certain. The CDR3 is 13 amino acids. From germline, CDR1 is DFQATT and CDR2 SNEGSKA (reference sequence). Trimming removed 1 base at V and 4 bases at J, with 7 bases between. The CDR3 loop reads CSARGHLTGELFF. CDR3 DNA sequence: TGCAGTGCTAGAGGGCATCTCACCGGGGAGCTGTTTTTT.

This clonotype was observed a few times. The rearrangement links TRBV9 to TRBJ1-5; D unresolved. V shed 0 bases and J shed 4 bases, with 17 bases lying between them. Germline CDR1 is SGDLS and CDR2 is YYNGEE. The CDR3 extends over 17 amino acids. The CDR3 region has the DNA TGTGCCAGCAGCGTAGGGGCAGCTGTGGGTGGTAATCAGCCCCAGCATTTT. Translated, it gives CASSVGAAVGGNQPQHF.

The J gene is TRBJ2-1, the V gene TRBV4-3, with 11 bases aligning to TRBD2. Germline trimming cut 1 base from V and 9 bases from J; bases unmatched to any gene: 8. The CDR3 extends over 16 amino acids. Germline V lookup: CDR1 LGHNA, CDR2 YSLEER. CDR3 DNA sequence: TGCGCCAGCAGCCAAGTGACTAGCGGGATTAGGGCTGAGCAGTTCTTC. This codes for CASSQVTSGIRAEQFF.

This rearrangement joins TRBV7-2 to TRBJ2-7; 9 nucleotides match TRBD2. The CDR3 is made up of 15 amino acids. Germline assignment: CDR1 SGHTA and CDR2 FQGNSA. Germline trimming cut 2 bases from V and 7 bases from J; bases unmatched to any gene: 9. CDR3 DNA: TGTGCCAGCAGCTTACTATCTAGCGGGATGGGTGAGCAGTACTTC. Amino acid sequence: CASSLLSSGMGEQYF.

The chain joins TRBV7-9 to TRBJ2-1; 9 bases map to TRBD2. Germline assignment: CDR1 SEHNR and CDR2 FQNEAQ (reference sequence). Trimming took 5 bases from V and 7 from J; bases not matched to a gene: 6. The CDR3 totals 14 residues. The CDR3 nucleotides are TGTGCCAGCAGCGGTGGACTAGCGTTGAATGAGCAGTTCTTC. Protein sequence: CASSGGLALNEQFF.

This clonotype was observed many times. This chain joins TRBV12-3 or TRBV12-4 and TRBJ1-3; D remains unclear. There are 15 residues in the CDR3. V was cut by 2 bases and J by 1 base, with 9 bases left in between. The CDR3 nucleotides are TGTGCCAGCAGTTTATTGTCCGATTCTGGAAACACCATATATTTT. Translation gives CASSLLSDSGNTIYF.

This clonotype was counted between two and nine times. V usage is TRBV25-1 and J usage is TRBJ2-1, with 8 bases lining up with TRBD2. Trimming at V came to 6 bases and at J to 0 bases, leaving 10 bases not matched to a gene. CDR1 MGHDK and CDR2 SYGVNS come from the germline V gene. CDR3 length: 17 residues. As DNA, the CDR3 is TGTGCCAGCAGCGCCCCCTTAGCGGGGAGCTCCTACAATGAGCAGTTCTTC. Translated, it gives CASSAPLAGSSYNEQFF.

The genes are TRBV6-5 and TRBJ1-1; D unresolved. This CDR3 has 14 amino acids. CDR1 is MNHEY and CDR2 is SVGAGI in the germline V gene. Trimming shortened V by 3 bases and J by 4 bases, and 12 bases separated the two germline ends. This CDR3 is CASSYDGVVTEAFF. CDR3 DNA: TGTGCCAGCAGTTATGATGGTGTGGTCACTGAAGCTTTCTTT.

The J gene is TRBJ2-3, the V gene TRBV6-1; no clear D gene. The CDR3 sequence is 13 residues long. The germline V gene encodes CDR1 MNHNS and CDR2 SASEGT. V lost 6 bases and J 6 bases, leaving 13 bases between the germline ends. Written as DNA, the CDR3 is TGTGCCAGCAGATCCGGGCCCCGCGATACGCAGTATTTT. Amino acids: CASRSGPRDTQYF.

This chain uses TRBV4-2 with TRBJ2-1, with D tentatively TRBD1 (6 bases). Trimming removed 0 bases from V and 5 bases from J, with 8 bases in between. The CDR3 covers 14 residues. Germline CDR1 LGHNA, CDR2 YNFKEQ. CDR3 nucleotide sequence: TGTGCCAGCAGCCAAGACGGACAGCACAATGAGCAGTTCTTC. It is translated as CASSQDGQHNEQFF.